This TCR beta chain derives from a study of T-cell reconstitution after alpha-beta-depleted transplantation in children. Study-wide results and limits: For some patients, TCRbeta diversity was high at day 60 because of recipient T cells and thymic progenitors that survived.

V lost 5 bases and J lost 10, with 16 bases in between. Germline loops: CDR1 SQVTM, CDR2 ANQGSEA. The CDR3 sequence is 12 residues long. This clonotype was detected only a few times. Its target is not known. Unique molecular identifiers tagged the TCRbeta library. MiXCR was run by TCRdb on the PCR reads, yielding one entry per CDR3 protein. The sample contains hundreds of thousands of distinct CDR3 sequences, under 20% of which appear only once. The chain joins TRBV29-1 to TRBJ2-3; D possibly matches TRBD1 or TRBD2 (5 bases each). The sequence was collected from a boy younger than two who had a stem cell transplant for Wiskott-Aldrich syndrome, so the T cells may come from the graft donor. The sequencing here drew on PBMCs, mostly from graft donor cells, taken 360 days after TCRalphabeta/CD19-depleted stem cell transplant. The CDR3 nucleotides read TGCAGCGTTAAGTCCAGGGAGTCTTCGCAGTATTTT. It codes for CSVKSRESSQYF.